Following are 27 T cell receptor beta chains from one sample sequenced in a study of T cells in localized non-small cell lung cancer. Profiling relied on immunoSEQ multiplex PCR, and the TCRdb table lists in-frame clones only, not all of them. The sample gives tens of thousands of clones, over 80% of which show up once; roughly 17% is in the top ten. The source material was peripheral blood mononuclear cells, sampled before any cancer treatment. Receptors were obtained from a man aged 40 to 75 with stage III lung adenocarcinoma.

CDR3 sequence (DNA): TGTGCCACCCGTCTAGCGGCAAGCACAGATACGCAGTATTTT. Its protein product is CATRLAASTDTQYF. This chain links TRBV6-5 with TRBJ2-3; TRBD2 matches at 7 bases. The V segment lost 10 bases and the J segment 0 bases; nucleotides outside the gene matches: 7. Per the germline V gene, CDR1 is MNHEY and CDR2 is SVGAGI. CDR3 length: 14 amino acids.

The chain uses TRBV10-3 and TRBJ1-1, with no clear D. Trimming left V 5 bases short and J 2 bases short, with 9 bases between. Germline-derived CDR1 and CDR2 are ENHRY and SYGVKD. The CDR3 is 13 residues long. CDR3 in DNA: TGTGCCATCAGTCCCGGGCCAAACACTGAAGCTTTCTTT. This codes for CAISPGPNTEAFF.

The chain employs TRBV6-1 and TRBJ1-2, with a possible D match to TRBD1 (6 bases). The CDR3 runs to 13 residues. Germline V gives CDR1 MNHNS, CDR2 SASEGT. The V gene lost 2 bases and the J gene lost 6 bases, with 10 bases spanning the gap. The CDR3 sequence: CASSERGDNGYTF. In DNA form, the CDR3 reads TGTGCCAGCAGTGAAAGAGGGGACAATGGCTACACCTTC.

The chain joins TRBV5-1 to TRBJ1-1, with 8 bases aligning to TRBD1. The germline CDR1 and CDR2 sequences are SGHRS and YFSETQ. CDR3 length: 14 amino acids. The junction had 6 bases not matched to a gene; V was cut back by 3 bases and J by 5 bases. CDR3 in DNA: TGCGCCAGCAGCTCTGGACAGGGAGGGACTGAAGCTTTCTTT. Translating gives CASSSGQGGTEAFF.

The chain carries TRBV6-1 and TRBJ2-6; TRBD2 matches 7 bases. V shed 5 bases and J 1 base; nucleotides not matched to a gene: 2. The CDR3 totals 15 residues. The germline CDR1 and CDR2 sequences are MNHNS and SASEGT. CDR3 protein: CASSRGGSGANVLTF. For the CDR3, the DNA is TGTGCCAGCAGTAGGGGAGGGTCTGGGGCCAACGTCCTGACTTTC.

V is TRBV7-8 and J is TRBJ1-5; no clear D gene. Germline-derived CDR1 and CDR2 are SGHVS and FQNEAQ. Trimming took off 5 bases at V and 3 bases at J, with 11 bases between the two ends. This CDR3 is built from 14 residues. CDR3 region: CASSPDTFNQPQHF. The CDR3 region has the DNA TGTGCCAGCAGCCCAGACACCTTCAATCAGCCCCAGCATTTT. Combining the CDR3 with reference TRBV7-8 and TRBJ1-5 gives the whole variable domain GAGVSQSPRYKVAKRGQDVALRCDPISGHVSLFWYQQALGQGPEFLTYFQNEAQLDKSGLPSDRFFAERPEGSVSTLKIQRTQQEDSAVYLCASSPDTFNQPQHFGDGTRLSIL.

The V gene is TRBV15, the J gene TRBJ2-1; perhaps TRBD1 as D (6 bases). Germline V CDR1 and CDR2: LNHNV, YYDKDF (reference sequence). The CDR3 has 15 residues. V lost 6 bases, J lost 7 bases, and 19 bases lay in between. The CDR3 DNA is TGTGCCACCAGGGCCGGGACACCTAGGGAAAATGAGCAGTTCTTC. Its protein is CATRAGTPRENEQFF.

The chain combines TRBV11-3 with TRBJ1-1; D perhaps matches TRBD1 (5 bases). Germline V gene lookup returns CDR1 SGHNT and CDR2 YENEEA. Deletions cut 5 bases from V and 1 base from J, with 8 bases between. This CDR3 has 13 amino acids. In nucleotides, the CDR3 is TGTGCCAGCAGCCGGGACCCGAACACTGAAGCTTTCTTT. The encoded protein is CASSRDPNTEAFF.

CDR3 DNA sequence: TGTGCCAGCAGCCAAGAGATGGCGCTGGGAGATACGCAGTATTTT. Translation gives CASSQEMALGDTQYF. The chain links TRBV14 to TRBJ2-3; D not certain. Germline assignment: CDR1 SGHDN and CDR2 FVKESK. The CDR3 covers 15 residues. Trimming left V 0 bases short and J 5 bases short, with 12 bases between.

CDR3 coding DNA: TGTGCCAGCAGCGTAGGTCCAGGGGATAATGAAAAACTGTTTTTT. Its translation is CASSVGPGDNEKLFF. The chain is built from TRBV9 and TRBJ1-4; weak D call: TRBD1 (6 bases). The CDR3 is 15 residues long. Trimming took 0 bases from V and 4 from J, leaving 10 bases between them. Germline lookup yields CDR1 SGDLS and CDR2 YYNGEE.

J is TRBJ2-1 and V is TRBV19; D may correspond to TRBD1 or TRBD2 (6 bases each). V was trimmed by 5 bases and J by 4 bases, leaving 21 bases between them. This CDR3 region has 17 residues. From germline, CDR1 is LNHDA and CDR2 SQIVND (reference sequence). The CDR3, as DNA: TGTGCCAGTAGTCCCCTTTTTGGGGGGCCACATTACAATGAGCAGTTCTTC. Translating it yields CASSPLFGGPHYNEQFF.

This clone has just one count. The chain couples TRBV21-1 to TRBJ2-7; the table calls TRBD2, which could not be checked here. TRBV21-1 is a recognized pseudogene. The CDR3 is 12 amino acids. In DNA form, the CDR3 reads TGTGCCAGCAGCCTTCCGGTCCACGAGCAGTACTTC. Translating it yields CASSLPVHEQYF.

The gene calls are TRBV19 and TRBJ1-1; D is perhaps TRBD1 (6 bases). CDR3 length: 14 amino acids. CDR1 is LNHDA and CDR2 is SQIVND in the germline V gene (reference sequence). Trimming left V 7 bases short and J 0 bases short, with 12 bases between. Written as DNA, the CDR3 is TGTGCCAGTACCGCAGGGGCCCTGAACACTGAAGCTTTCTTT. Its protein product is CASTAGALNTEAFF.

The DNA of the CDR3 is TGTGCCAGCTCACAAGGCCTAACCCGTGCACAAGAGACCCAGTACTTC. It yields the protein CASSQGLTRAQETQYF. This chain uses TRBV18 with TRBJ2-5; D is unresolved. Germline CDR1 reads KGHSH; CDR2 reads LQKENI. Trimming cost V 4 bases and J 2 bases, with 17 bases left between them. The CDR3 is 16 residues long.

This chain links TRBV2 with TRBJ1-1, with no clear D. Germline lookup yields CDR1 SNHLY and CDR2 FYNNEI. This CDR3 contains 12 residues. Trimming pared 3 bases from V and 5 bases from J, leaving 7 bases between. In DNA, the CDR3 is TGTGCCAGCAGTGACGGGGAGACTGAAGCTTTCTTT. It is translated as CASSDGETEAFF.

The rearrangement uses TRBV27 and TRBJ2-2, with D perhaps TRBD2 (6 bases). There are 15 residues in the CDR3. Germline loops: CDR1 MNHEY, CDR2 SMNVEV (reference sequence). V lost 4 bases to trimming and J lost 3 bases, with 12 bases between them. This CDR3 reads CASSSLAADTGELFF. The CDR3 DNA follows: TGTGCCAGCAGTTCCTTAGCGGCCGACACCGGGGAGCTGTTTTTT.

This chain joins TRBV5-6 and TRBJ2-5; D is uncertain. Trimming left V 2 bases short and J 7 bases short, with 15 bases between. CDR1 is SGHDT, CDR2 YYEEEE, per germline. The CDR3 runs to 14 residues. The CDR3 region has the DNA TGTGCCAGCAGCTTCTCCCTTAGCTTTGGGACCCAGTACTTC. Translating gives CASSFSLSFGTQYF.

The chain employs TRBV30 and TRBJ2-7; 9 nucleotides agree with TRBD2. Germline V gene sequence: CDR1 GTSNPN, CDR2 SVGIG (reference sequence). This CDR3 contains 14 residues. Unmatched junction bases numbered 0, after V lost 0 bases and J lost 0 bases. CDR3 region: CAWSVSGSSYEQYF. CDR3 nucleotides: TGTGCCTGGAGTGTTAGCGGGAGCTCCTACGAGCAGTACTTC.

This clone has a single count. DNA for the CDR3: TGCGCCAGCAGCTTGGCCTTTAGTGACCGGGAGCAGTACTTC. Its translation: CASSLAFSDREQYF. The rearrangement joins TRBV5-1 to TRBJ2-7; D is undetermined. The CDR3 spans 14 residues. V lost 0 bases to trimming and J lost 7 bases, with 14 bases between them. Germline V gives CDR1 SGHRS, CDR2 YFSETQ.

The rearrangement links TRBV6-6 to TRBJ1-3; D is ambiguous. Germline values: CDR1 MNHNY, CDR2 SVGAGI (reference sequence). The CDR3 has 13 residues. The ends were cut back, 10 bases at V and 3 bases at J, with 13 bases in the middle. CDR3 loop: CATSGSSGNTIYF. CDR3 coding DNA: TGTGCCACTAGTGGGTCTAGTGGAAACACCATATATTTT.

The CDR3 reads CASSDGGSYGYTF. The CDR3 coding sequence is TGTGCCAGCAGCGACGGGGGGAGCTATGGCTACACCTTC. The chain recombines TRBV9 with TRBJ1-2, with a possible D match to TRBD1 (5 bases). The germline V gene has CDR1 SGDLS and CDR2 YYNGEE. Trimming stripped 3 bases from V and 4 bases from J, with 10 bases between. The CDR3 covers 13 residues.

This clone was seen only once. The chain uses TRBV30 and TRBJ1-2, with D possibly matching TRBD1 (6 bases). Trimming stripped 5 bases from V and 7 bases from J, with 14 bases between. The V gene's germline CDR1 is GTSNPN and CDR2 SVGIG (reference sequence). This CDR3 spans 12 amino acids. The CDR3 sequence is CAWGGQGFGYTF. The CDR3 nucleotides are TGTGCCTGGGGTGGGCAGGGGTTTGGCTACACCTTC. Together with reference TRBV30 and TRBJ1-2, the CDR3 gives the full variable domain: SQTIHQWPATLVQPVGSPLSLECTVEGTSNPNLYWYRQAAGRGLQLLFYSVGIGQISSEVPQNLSASRPQDRQFILSSKKLLLSDSGFYLCAWGGQGFGYTFGSGTRLTVV.

The chain uses TRBV30 and TRBJ1-2; D remains ambiguous. The CDR3 contains 13 residues. The V gene lost 3 bases and the J gene lost 0 bases, with 8 bases spanning the gap. Germline V CDR1 and CDR2: GTSNPN, SVGIG (reference sequence). The CDR3 spells CAWSRSSNYGYTF. The CDR3 DNA is TGTGCCTGGAGCAGGAGCTCTAACTATGGCTACACCTTC.

The chain uses TRBV27 and TRBJ1-4; the D is unclear. Germline CDR1 is MNHEY and CDR2 is SMNVEV (reference sequence). The CDR3 contains 15 residues. Trimming shortened V by 2 bases and J by 0 bases, and 7 bases separated the two germline ends. The CDR3 is CASSLAGATNEKLFF. The CDR3 DNA reads TGTGCCAGCAGTTTAGCCGGCGCAACTAATGAAAAACTGTTTTTT.

This chain uses TRBV4-3 with TRBJ2-7; D is unresolved. Trimming pared 1 base from V and 6 bases from J, leaving 7 bases between. This CDR3 region has 12 residues. The germline CDR1 and CDR2 sequences are LGHNA and YSLEER. DNA for the CDR3: TGCGCCAGCAGCCAAGGAGGCGGCGAGCAGTACTTC. It codes for CASSQGGGEQYF.

The gene calls are TRBV5-1 and TRBJ2-1; D call uncertain. V was cut by 2 bases and J by 7 bases, with 7 bases left in between. This CDR3 is 12 amino acids long. Germline assignment: CDR1 SGHRS and CDR2 YFSETQ. This CDR3 is CASSLGGNEQFF. CDR3 nucleotide sequence: TGCGCCAGCAGCTTAGGTGGGAATGAGCAGTTCTTC. Together with reference TRBV5-1 and TRBJ2-1, the CDR3 gives the full variable domain: KAGVTQTPRYLIKTRGQQVTLSCSPISGHRSVSWYQQTPGQGLQFLFEYFSETQRNKGNFPGRFSGRQFSNSRSEMNVSTLELGDSALYLCASSLGGNEQFFGPGTRLTVL.

This chain joins TRBV7-3 and TRBJ2-1; 9 nucleotides line up with TRBD1. This CDR3 is built from 17 residues. Germline loops: CDR1 SGHTA, CDR2 FQGTGA. J lost 4 bases, V lost 1 base, and 8 bases had no gene match. The CDR3 DNA follows: TGTGCCAGCAGCTTAAATGTCGGGGGGACAGGGTACAATGAGCAGTTCTTC. Translation gives CASSLNVGGTGYNEQFF. Filled out from reference TRBV7-3 and TRBJ2-1, the complete variable domain reads GAGVSQTPSNKVTEKGKYVELRCDPISGHTALYWYRQSLGQGPEFLIYFQGTGAADDSGLPNDRFFAVRPEGSVSTLKIQRTERGDSAVYLCASSLNVGGTGYNEQFFGPGTRLTVL.